The clone carrying this TCR beta chain was counted many times. Using genomic DNA as the template, TCR beta VDJ and CDR3 profiling was carried out. TCRdb re-called the reads with MiXCR, one entry per CDR3 protein. The sample records around 170,000 distinct CDR3 sequences, just under 50% being singletons. This sample is drawn from a study of CD8+CD57+ T cells in acquired aplastic anemia. There are 15 residues in the CDR3. Germline V gives CDR1 LNHDA, CDR2 SQIVND (reference sequence). V gave up 5 bases and J gave up 0 bases, with 14 bases separating them. CD8+CD57+ cell expansion had been shown by flow cytometry in patients chosen for sequencing.

This sequence was found in a human donor with aplastic anemia. V and J are TRBV19 and TRBJ2-7, with D possibly matching TRBD1 (6 bases). The specimen sequenced was sorted CD4+, CD8+, or CD8+CD57+ T cells (not recorded which) from PBMCs. CDR3 in DNA: TGTGCCAGTAGTCCTCGGACAGTGTTCTCCTACGAGCAGTACTTC. It codes for CASSPRTVFSYEQYF. The entire variable domain, with the rest obtained from reference TRBV19 and TRBJ2-7, is as follows: DGGITQSPKYLFRKEGQNVTLSCEQNLNHDAMYWYRQDPGQGLRLIYYSQIVNDFQKGDIAEGYSVSREKKESFPLTVTSAQKNPTAFYLCASSPRTVFSYEQYFGPGTRLTVT.